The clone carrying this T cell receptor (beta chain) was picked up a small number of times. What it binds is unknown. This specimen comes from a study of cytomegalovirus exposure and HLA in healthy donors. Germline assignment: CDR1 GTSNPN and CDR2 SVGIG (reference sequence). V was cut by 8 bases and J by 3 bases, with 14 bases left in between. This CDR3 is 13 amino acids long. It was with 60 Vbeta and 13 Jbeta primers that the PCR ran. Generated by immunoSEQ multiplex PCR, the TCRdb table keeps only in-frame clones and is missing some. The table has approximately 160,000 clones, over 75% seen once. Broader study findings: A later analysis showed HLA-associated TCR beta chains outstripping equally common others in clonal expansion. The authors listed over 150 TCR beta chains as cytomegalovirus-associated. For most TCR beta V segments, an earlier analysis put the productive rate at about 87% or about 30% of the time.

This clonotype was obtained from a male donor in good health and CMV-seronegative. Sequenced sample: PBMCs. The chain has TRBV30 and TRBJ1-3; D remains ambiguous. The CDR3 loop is CAQPSRLGNTIYF. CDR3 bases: TGTGCCCAACCGTCGAGGCTTGGAAACACCATATATTTT.